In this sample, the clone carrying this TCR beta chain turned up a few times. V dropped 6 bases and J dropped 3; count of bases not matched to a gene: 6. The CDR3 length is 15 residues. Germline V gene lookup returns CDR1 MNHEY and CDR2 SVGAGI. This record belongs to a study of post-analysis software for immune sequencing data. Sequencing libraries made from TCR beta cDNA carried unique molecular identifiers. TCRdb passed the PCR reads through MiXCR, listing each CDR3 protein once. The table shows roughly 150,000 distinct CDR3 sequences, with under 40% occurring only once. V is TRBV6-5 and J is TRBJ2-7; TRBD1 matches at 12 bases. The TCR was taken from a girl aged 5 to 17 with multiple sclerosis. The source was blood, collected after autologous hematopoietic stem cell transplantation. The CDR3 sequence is CASSPGTGGLYEQYF. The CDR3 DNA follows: TGTGCCAGCAGCCCCGGGACAGGGGGCCTCTACGAGCAGTACTTC.